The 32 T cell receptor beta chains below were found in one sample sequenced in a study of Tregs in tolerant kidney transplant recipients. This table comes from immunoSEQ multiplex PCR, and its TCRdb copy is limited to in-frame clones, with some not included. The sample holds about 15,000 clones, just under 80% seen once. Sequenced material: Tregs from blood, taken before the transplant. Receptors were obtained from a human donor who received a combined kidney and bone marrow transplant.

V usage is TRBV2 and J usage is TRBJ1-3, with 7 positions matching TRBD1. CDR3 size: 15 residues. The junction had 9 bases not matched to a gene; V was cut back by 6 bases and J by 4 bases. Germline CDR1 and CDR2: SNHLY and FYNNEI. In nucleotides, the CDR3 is TGTGCCAGCAGCGAACAGGGGTCTAAAGGAAACACCATATATTTT. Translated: CASSEQGSKGNTIYF.

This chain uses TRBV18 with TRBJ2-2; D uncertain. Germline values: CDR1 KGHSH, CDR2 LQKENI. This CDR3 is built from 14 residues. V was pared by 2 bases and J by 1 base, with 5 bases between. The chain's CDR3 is CASSPGRNTGELFF. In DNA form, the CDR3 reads TGTGCCAGCTCACCAGGGCGGAACACCGGGGAGCTGTTTTTT.

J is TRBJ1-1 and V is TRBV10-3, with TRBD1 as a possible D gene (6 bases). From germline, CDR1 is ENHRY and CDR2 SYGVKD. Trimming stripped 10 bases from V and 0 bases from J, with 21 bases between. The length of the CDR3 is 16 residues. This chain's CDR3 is CASLAGARSLNTEAFF. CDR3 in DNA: TGTGCCAGCTTGGCAGGGGCCCGTTCCCTGAACACTGAAGCTTTCTTT.

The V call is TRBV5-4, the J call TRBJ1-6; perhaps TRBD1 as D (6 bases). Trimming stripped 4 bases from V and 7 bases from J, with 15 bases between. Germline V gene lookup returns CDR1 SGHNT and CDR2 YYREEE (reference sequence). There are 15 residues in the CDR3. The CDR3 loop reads CASSPQAGANSPLHF. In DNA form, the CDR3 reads TGTGCCAGCAGCCCCCAGGCGGGGGCCAATTCACCCCTCCACTTT.

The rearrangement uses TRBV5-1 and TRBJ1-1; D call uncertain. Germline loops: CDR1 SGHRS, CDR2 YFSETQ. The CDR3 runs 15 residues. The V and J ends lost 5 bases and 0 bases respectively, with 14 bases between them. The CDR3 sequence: CASSRTVNMNTEAFF. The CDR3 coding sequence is TGCGCCAGCAGTCGTACAGTTAATATGAACACTGAAGCTTTCTTT.

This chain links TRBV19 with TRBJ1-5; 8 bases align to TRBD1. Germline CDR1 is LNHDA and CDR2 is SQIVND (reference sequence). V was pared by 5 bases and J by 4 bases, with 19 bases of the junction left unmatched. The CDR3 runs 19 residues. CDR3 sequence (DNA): TGTGCCAGTAGTGTCGATTCGACAGGGGCAAATGTTTGGAATCAGCCCCAGCATTTT. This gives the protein CASSVDSTGANVWNQPQHF.

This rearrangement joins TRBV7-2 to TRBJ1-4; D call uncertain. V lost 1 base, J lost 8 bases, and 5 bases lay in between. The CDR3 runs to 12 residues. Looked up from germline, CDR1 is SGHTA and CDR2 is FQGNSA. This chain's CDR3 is CASSLGGEKLFF. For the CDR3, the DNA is TGTGCCAGCAGCTTAGGTGGCGAAAAACTGTTTTTT.

The CDR3 DNA reads as TGTGCCTGGAGTGTAGGAGCGGGGGGGGTAAACATTCAGTACTTC. The encoded protein is CAWSVGAGGVNIQYF. This sequence joins TRBV30 and TRBJ2-4; 10 bases agree with TRBD2. Germline CDR1 and CDR2: GTSNPN and SVGIG (reference sequence). J lost 6 bases, V lost 0 bases, and 5 bases had no gene match. The CDR3 has 15 amino acids.

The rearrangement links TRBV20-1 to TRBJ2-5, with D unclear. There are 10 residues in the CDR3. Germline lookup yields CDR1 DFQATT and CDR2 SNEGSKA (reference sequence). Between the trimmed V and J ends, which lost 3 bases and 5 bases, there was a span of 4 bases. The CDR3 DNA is TGCAGTGCTAGGGGCGAGACCCAGTACTTC. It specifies CSARGETQYF.

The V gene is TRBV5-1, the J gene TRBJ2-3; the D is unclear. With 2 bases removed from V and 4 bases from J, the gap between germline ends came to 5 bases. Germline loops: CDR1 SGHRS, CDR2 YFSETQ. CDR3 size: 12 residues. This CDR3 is CASSFAADTQYF. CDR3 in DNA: TGCGCCAGCAGCTTTGCGGCAGATACGCAGTATTTT.

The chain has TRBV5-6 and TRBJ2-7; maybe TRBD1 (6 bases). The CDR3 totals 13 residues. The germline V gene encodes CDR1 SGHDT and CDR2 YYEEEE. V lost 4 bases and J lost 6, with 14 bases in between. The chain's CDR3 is CASSENRVSEQYF. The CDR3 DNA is TGTGCCAGCAGCGAAAACAGGGTGAGCGAGCAGTACTTC.

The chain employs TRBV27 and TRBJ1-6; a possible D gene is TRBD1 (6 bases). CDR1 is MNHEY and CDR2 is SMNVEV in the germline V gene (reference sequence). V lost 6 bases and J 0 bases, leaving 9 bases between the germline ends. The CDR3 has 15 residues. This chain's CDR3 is CASRDSLSYNSPLHF. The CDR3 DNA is TGTGCCAGCAGGGACAGTCTCTCCTATAATTCACCCCTCCACTTT.

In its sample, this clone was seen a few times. CDR3 DNA: TGCGCCAGCAGCTTGAGGTCCGATACAGGTTCCCACGAGCAGTACTTC. Its translation is CASSLRSDTGSHEQYF. The chain couples TRBV5-1 to TRBJ2-7, with a tentative D call TRBD1 (5 bases). CDR3 length equals 16 residues. CDR1 and CDR2 (germline): SGHRS, YFSETQ. With 1 base removed from V and 5 bases from J, the gap between germline ends came to 19 bases.

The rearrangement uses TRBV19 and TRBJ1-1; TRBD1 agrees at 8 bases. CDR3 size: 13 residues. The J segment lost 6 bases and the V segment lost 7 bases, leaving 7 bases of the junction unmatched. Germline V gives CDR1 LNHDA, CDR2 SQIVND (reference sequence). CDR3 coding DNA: TGTGCCAGTATGGGCAGGGGGCGGGCTGAAGCTTTCTTT. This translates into CASMGRGRAEAFF. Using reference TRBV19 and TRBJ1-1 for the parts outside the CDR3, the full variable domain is DGGITQSPKYLFRKEGQNVTLSCEQNLNHDAMYWYRQDPGQGLRLIYYSQIVNDFQKGDIAEGYSVSREKKESFPLTVTSAQKNPTAFYLCASMGRGRAEAFFGQGTRLTVV.

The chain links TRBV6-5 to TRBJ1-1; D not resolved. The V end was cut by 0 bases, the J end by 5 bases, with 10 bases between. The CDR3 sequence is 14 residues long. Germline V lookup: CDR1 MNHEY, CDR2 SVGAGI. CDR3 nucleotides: TGTGCCAGCAGTTACTCCTGGGCTTGGACTGAAGCTTTCTTT. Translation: CASSYSWAWTEAFF.

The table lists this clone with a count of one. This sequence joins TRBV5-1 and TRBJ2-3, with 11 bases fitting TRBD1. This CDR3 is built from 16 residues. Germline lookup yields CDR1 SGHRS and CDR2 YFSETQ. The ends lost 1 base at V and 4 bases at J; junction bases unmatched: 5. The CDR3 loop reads CASSLWDRGEADTQYF. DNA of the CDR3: TGCGCCAGCAGCTTGTGGGACAGGGGGGAAGCAGATACGCAGTATTTT.

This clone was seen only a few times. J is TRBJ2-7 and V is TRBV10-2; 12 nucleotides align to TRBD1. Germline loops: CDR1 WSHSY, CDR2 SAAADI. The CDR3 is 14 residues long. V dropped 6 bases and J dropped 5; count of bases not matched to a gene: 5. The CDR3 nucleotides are TGCGCCAGCAGGCCGGGACAGGGGGCCCACGAGCAGTACTTC. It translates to CASRPGQGAHEQYF.

The chain's CDR3 is CASSLVGGGGIREQYF. As DNA, the CDR3 is TGTGCCAGCAGCTTAGTTGGGGGCGGGGGGATTCGCGAGCAGTACTTC. This sequence joins TRBV11-2 and TRBJ2-7; 8 nucleotides align to TRBD2. Germline V gene sequence: CDR1 SGHAT, CDR2 FQNNGV. Trimming removed 1 base from V and 6 bases from J; junction bases left unmatched: 11. This CDR3 is built from 16 residues.

CDR3 coding DNA: TGTGCCAGCAGCTTAGCGAGGTCCTCAAGCGCCTACGAGCAGTACTTC. Its translation: CASSLARSSSAYEQYF. This rearrangement joins TRBV7-9 to TRBJ2-7; no firm D call. The germline V gene has CDR1 SEHNR and CDR2 FQNEAQ (reference sequence). V lost 0 bases to trimming and J lost 2 bases, with 14 bases between them. The CDR3 loop spans 16 amino acids.

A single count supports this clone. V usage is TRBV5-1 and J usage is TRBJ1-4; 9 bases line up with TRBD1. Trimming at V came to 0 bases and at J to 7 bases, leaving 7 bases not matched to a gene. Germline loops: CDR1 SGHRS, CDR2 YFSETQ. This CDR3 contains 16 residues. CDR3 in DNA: TGCGCCAGCAGCTTGGACTACAGGGGGCGCGGTGAAAAACTGTTTTTT. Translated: CASSLDYRGRGEKLFF. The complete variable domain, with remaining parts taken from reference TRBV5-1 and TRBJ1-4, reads KAGVTQTPRYLIKTRGQQVTLSCSPISGHRSVSWYQQTPGQGLQFLFEYFSETQRNKGNFPGRFSGRQFSNSRSEMNVSTLELGDSALYLCASSLDYRGRGEKLFFGSGTQLSVL.

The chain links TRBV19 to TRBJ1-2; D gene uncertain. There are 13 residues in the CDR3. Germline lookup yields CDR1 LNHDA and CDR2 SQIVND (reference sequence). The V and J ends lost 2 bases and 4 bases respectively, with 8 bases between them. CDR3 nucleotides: TGTGCCAGTAGTATATTGCCAGTCTATGGCTACACCTTC. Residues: CASSILPVYGYTF.

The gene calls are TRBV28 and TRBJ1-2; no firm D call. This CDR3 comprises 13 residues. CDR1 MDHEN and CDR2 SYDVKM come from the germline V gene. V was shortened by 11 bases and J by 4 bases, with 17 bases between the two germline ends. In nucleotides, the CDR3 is TGTGCCGGTGGTGAGAGGGCATCCTATGGCTACACCTTC. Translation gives CAGGERASYGYTF.

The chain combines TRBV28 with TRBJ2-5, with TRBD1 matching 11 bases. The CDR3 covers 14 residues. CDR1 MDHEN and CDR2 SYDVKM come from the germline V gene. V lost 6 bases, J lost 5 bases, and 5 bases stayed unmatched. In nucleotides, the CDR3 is TGTGCCAGCAGAAGGGACAGGGGGTTGGAGACCCAGTACTTC. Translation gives CASRRDRGLETQYF. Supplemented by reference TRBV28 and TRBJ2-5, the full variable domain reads DVKVTQSSRYLVKRTGEKVFLECVQDMDHENMFWYRQDPGLGLRLIYFSYDVKMKEKGDIPEGYSVSREKKERFSLILESASTNQTSMYLCASRRDRGLETQYFGPGTRLLVL.

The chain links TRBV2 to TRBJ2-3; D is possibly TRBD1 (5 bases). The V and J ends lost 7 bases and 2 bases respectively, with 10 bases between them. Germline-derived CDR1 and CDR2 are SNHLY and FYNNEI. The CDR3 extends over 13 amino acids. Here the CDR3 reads CASTRQHTDTQYF. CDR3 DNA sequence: TGTGCCAGCACCAGACAGCACACAGATACGCAGTATTTT.

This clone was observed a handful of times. The CDR3 reads CASGKSGSVNTEAFF. The CDR3 coding sequence is TGTGCCAGCGGGAAGTCAGGGTCGGTGAACACTGAAGCTTTCTTT. V gene TRBV2 combines with J gene TRBJ1-1; TRBD1 might be the D (5 bases). The germline V and J ends were trimmed by 8 bases and 0 bases, with 16 bases remaining between them. CDR1 is SNHLY, CDR2 FYNNEI, per germline. The CDR3 totals 15 residues.

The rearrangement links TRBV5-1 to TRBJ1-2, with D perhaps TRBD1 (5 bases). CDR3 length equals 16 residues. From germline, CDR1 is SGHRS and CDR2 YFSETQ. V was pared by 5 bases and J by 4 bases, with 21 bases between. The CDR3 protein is CASSYAAGPDGYGYTF. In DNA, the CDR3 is TGCGCCAGCAGTTACGCAGCAGGGCCCGACGGCTATGGCTACACCTTC.

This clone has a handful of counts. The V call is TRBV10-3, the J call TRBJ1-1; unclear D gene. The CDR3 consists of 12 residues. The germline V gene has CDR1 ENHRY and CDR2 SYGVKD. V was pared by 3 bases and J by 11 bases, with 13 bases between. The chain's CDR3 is CAISDHGGGAFF. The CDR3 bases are TGTGCCATCAGTGACCATGGCGGAGGGGCTTTCTTT.

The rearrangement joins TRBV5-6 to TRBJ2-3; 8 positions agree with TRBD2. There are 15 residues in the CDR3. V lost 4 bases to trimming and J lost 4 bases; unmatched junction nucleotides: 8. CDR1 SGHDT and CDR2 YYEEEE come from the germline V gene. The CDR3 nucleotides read TGTGCCAGCAGCGCGGGACTAGGGGGTGCAGATACGCAGTATTTT. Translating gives CASSAGLGGADTQYF.

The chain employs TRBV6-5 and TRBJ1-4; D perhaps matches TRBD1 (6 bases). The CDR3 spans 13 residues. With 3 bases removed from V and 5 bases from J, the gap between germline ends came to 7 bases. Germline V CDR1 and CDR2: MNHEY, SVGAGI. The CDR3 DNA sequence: TGTGCCAGCAGTTATCAGGGGAATGAAAAACTGTTTTTT. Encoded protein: CASSYQGNEKLFF.

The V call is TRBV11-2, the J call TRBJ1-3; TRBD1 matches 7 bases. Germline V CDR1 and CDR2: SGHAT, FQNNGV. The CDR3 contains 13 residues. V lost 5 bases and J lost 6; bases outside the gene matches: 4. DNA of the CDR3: TGTGCCAGCAGCCCCGACAGGGTAAACACCATATATTTT. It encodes CASSPDRVNTIYF.

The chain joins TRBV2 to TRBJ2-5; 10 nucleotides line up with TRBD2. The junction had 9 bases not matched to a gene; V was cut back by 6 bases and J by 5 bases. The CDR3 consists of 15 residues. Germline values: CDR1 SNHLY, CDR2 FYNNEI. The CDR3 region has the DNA TGTGCCAGCAGGCCACTAGCGGGGTATCGGGAGACCCAGTACTTC. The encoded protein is CASRPLAGYRETQYF. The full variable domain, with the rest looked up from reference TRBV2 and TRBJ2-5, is EPEVTQTPSHQVTQMGQEVILRCVPISNHLYFYWYRQILGQKVEFLVSFYNNEISEKSEIFDDQFSVERPDGSNFTLKIRSTKLEDSAMYFCASRPLAGYRETQYFGPGTRLLVL.

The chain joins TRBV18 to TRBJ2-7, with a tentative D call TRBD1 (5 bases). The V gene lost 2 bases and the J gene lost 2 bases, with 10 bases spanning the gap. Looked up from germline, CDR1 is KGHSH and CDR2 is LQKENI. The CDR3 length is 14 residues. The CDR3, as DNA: TGTGCCAGCTCACCAAAAAGGACACCCTACGAGCAGTACTTC. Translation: CASSPKRTPYEQYF.